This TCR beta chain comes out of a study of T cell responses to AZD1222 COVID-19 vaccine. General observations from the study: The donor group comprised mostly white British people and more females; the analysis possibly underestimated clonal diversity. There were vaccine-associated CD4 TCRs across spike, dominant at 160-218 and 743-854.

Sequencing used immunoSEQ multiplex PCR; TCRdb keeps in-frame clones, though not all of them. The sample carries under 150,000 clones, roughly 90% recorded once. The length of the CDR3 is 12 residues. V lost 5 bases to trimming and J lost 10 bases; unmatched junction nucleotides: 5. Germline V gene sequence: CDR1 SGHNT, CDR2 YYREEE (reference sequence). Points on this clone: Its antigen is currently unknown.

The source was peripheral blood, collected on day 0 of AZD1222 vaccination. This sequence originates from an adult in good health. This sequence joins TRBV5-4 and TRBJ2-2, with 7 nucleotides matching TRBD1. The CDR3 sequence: CASSRDSPELFF. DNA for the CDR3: TGTGCCAGCAGTAGGGACAGCCCGGAGCTGTTTTTT.